Shown below are 31 T cell receptor beta chains from a single sample sequenced in a study of T-cell reconstitution after alpha-beta-depleted transplantation in children. Unique molecular identifiers were built into the TCRbeta library. TCRdb processed the PCR reads anew with MiXCR; each CDR3 protein has one entry. The sample has tens of thousands of distinct CDR3 sequences, roughly 13% seen once. Sequencing used PBMCs, mostly from graft donor cells, obtained 180 days after TCRalphabeta/CD19-depleted stem cell transplant. The receptors come from a male patient between 2 and 10 years old who had a stem cell transplant for acute lymphoblastic leukemia, so the T cells may come from the graft donor.

The count of this clonotype is one. This sequence may be a read error, since a much larger clone differs from it by one base. The chain recombines TRBV7-7 with TRBJ1-4; possibly TRBD1 for D (6 bases). Looked up from germline, CDR1 is SSHAT and CDR2 is FNYEAQ (reference sequence). This CDR3 region has 14 residues. The CDR3 nucleotides read TGTGATAGCAGCCCTCAGCCTCAGGGGGAAAAACTGTTTTTT. It translates to CDSSPQPQGEKLFF.

This clonotype showed up just a few times. The J gene is TRBJ1-2, the V gene TRBV20-1; TRBD1 is a possible D gene (5 bases). The V end lost 3 bases, the J end lost 5 bases, and 25 bases lay between the germline ends. This CDR3 has 17 amino acids. Germline V gene sequence: CDR1 DFQATT, CDR2 SNEGSKA (reference sequence). This CDR3 is CSARAGGAHEGLYGYTF. The CDR3 nucleotides read TGCAGTGCTAGGGCTGGAGGGGCCCACGAGGGGCTATATGGCTACACCTTC.

This clonotype occurred many times. The gene calls are TRBV20-1 and TRBJ2-1; no clear D. The CDR3 totals 11 residues. Trimming removed 6 bases at V and 4 bases at J, with 7 bases between. Looked up from germline, CDR1 is DFQATT and CDR2 is SNEGSKA (reference sequence). The CDR3 is CSAATYNEQFF. CDR3 in DNA: TGCAGTGCAGCGACTTACAATGAGCAGTTCTTC.

This clonotype appeared many times. The chain uses TRBV20-1 and TRBJ1-5; 8 bases align to TRBD1. Trimming at V came to 5 bases and at J to 5 bases, leaving 11 bases not matched to a gene. CDR3 size: 15 residues. Germline CDR1 is DFQATT and CDR2 is SNEGSKA (reference sequence). DNA for the CDR3: TGCAGTGCTGCGCCGGTGGACAGGGTATATCAGCCCCAGCATTTT. This encodes CSAAPVDRVYQPQHF.

This rearrangement joins TRBV4-3 to TRBJ2-3, with TRBD2 matching 12 bases. Trimming cost V 4 bases and J 4 bases; bases outside gene matches: 6. The germline V gene encodes CDR1 LGHNA and CDR2 YSLEER. This CDR3 region has 16 residues. The CDR3 here is CASSLLTSGSADTQYF. The DNA for the CDR3 is TGCGCCAGCAGCCTCCTGACTAGCGGGAGCGCAGATACGCAGTATTTT.

This clonotype was counted only a few times. V usage is TRBV20-1 and J usage is TRBJ2-7, with 14 bases fitting TRBD2. CDR1 is DFQATT, CDR2 SNEGSKA, per germline (reference sequence). The CDR3 length is 16 residues. Unmatched junction bases numbered 8, after V lost 3 bases and J lost 4 bases. Here the CDR3 DNA reads TGCAGTGCTAGTGCGGGGACTAGCGGGAGCCTTTACGAGCAGTACTTC. Amino acids: CSASAGTSGSLYEQYF.

As DNA, the CDR3 is TGTGCCAGCAGTTACCACGACTCTAGAGCGGATACGCAGTATTTT. Encoded protein: CASSYHDSRADTQYF. The rearrangement uses TRBV6-5 and TRBJ2-3; no clear D gene. Germline V CDR1 and CDR2: MNHEY, SVGAGI. The CDR3 has 15 amino acids. The V end was cut by 2 bases, the J end by 6 bases, with 15 bases between.

The chain couples TRBV5-1 to TRBJ2-5, with TRBD2 matching 10 bases. The CDR3 has 15 residues. The junction had 6 bases not matched to a gene; V was cut back by 2 bases and J by 5 bases. Germline V gene data show CDR1 as SGHRS and CDR2 as YFSETQ. The CDR3 DNA is TGCGCCAGCAGCTTCTTAGCGGGAGGATGGGAGACCCAGTACTTC. Translated, it gives CASSFLAGGWETQYF.

This clonotype was seen a few times. V usage is TRBV5-1 and J usage is TRBJ2-3, with TRBD2 matching 8 bases. The CDR3 runs to 20 residues. Trimming at V came to 3 bases and at J to 9 bases, leaving 27 bases not matched to a gene. The germline V gene has CDR1 SGHRS and CDR2 YFSETQ. This CDR3 reads CASSSTGTRRRGLNLDTQYF. Written as DNA, the CDR3 is TGCGCCAGCAGCTCCACCGGGACTAGAAGGAGAGGTCTTAATCTTGACACGCAGTATTTT.

This clonotype occurred a few times. The V gene is TRBV28, the J gene TRBJ2-2; D is undetermined. The CDR3 covers 16 residues. V was pared by 3 bases and J by 4 bases, with 15 bases between. Germline CDR1 MDHEN, CDR2 SYDVKM. CDR3 sequence: CASSFEYPVVTGELFF. The CDR3 region has the DNA TGTGCCAGCAGTTTCGAGTATCCGGTGGTCACCGGGGAGCTGTTTTTT. Full variable domain (outside the CDR3, taken from reference TRBV28 and TRBJ2-2): DVKVTQSSRYLVKRTGEKVFLECVQDMDHENMFWYRQDPGLGLRLIYFSYDVKMKEKGDIPEGYSVSREKKERFSLILESASTNQTSMYLCASSFEYPVVTGELFFGEGSRLTVL.

This clonotype was counted a few times. The chain joins TRBV5-1 to TRBJ2-3; D is perhaps TRBD1 (5 bases). Germline V CDR1 and CDR2: SGHRS, YFSETQ. Trimming pared 0 bases from V and 1 base from J, leaving 9 bases between. This CDR3 has 15 amino acids. In DNA form, the CDR3 reads TGCGCCAGCAGCTTGGGGGTGGGGCGCACAGATACGCAGTATTTT. It encodes CASSLGVGRTDTQYF.

The chain carries TRBV7-2 and TRBJ1-2, with D perhaps TRBD1 (5 bases). Germline V gene lookup returns CDR1 SGHTA and CDR2 FQGNSA. The V end was cut by 5 bases, the J end by 1 base, with 14 bases between. The CDR3 spans 15 residues. CDR3 loop: CASSVPGRLNYGYTF. The DNA of the CDR3 is TGTGCCAGCAGCGTACCAGGGAGGCTTAACTATGGCTACACCTTC.

The chain has TRBV12-3 or TRBV12-4 and TRBJ1-4; perhaps TRBD1 as D (5 bases). The germline V and J ends were trimmed by 5 bases and 6 bases, with 16 bases remaining between them. The CDR3 runs 15 residues. CDR3: CASSPAWDGHEKLFF. The CDR3 DNA reads TGTGCCAGCAGTCCAGCCTGGGACGGCCATGAAAAACTGTTTTTT.

The gene calls are TRBV20-1 and TRBJ2-7, with D possibly called TRBD1 or TRBD2 (5 bases each). The CDR3 covers 15 residues. V was trimmed by 5 bases and J by 2 bases, leaving 19 bases between them. Germline-derived CDR1 and CDR2 are DFQATT and SNEGSKA (reference sequence). The DNA of the CDR3 is TGCAGTGCTGCCGGGACCTTGATCCGCACCTACGAGCAGTACTTC. Its protein is CSAAGTLIRTYEQYF.

The gene calls are TRBV20-1 and TRBJ2-5, with 8 bases matching TRBD2. The V gene's germline CDR1 is DFQATT and CDR2 SNEGSKA (reference sequence). The CDR3 has 13 residues. The V and J ends lost 1 base and 5 bases, in that order; junction bases with no gene match: 3. This CDR3 is CSARVSGVETQYF. DNA of the CDR3: TGCAGTGCTAGAGTTAGCGGGGTGGAGACCCAGTACTTC.

This chain connects TRBV7-6 to TRBJ2-5, with D possibly TRBD2 on 6 matching bases. Trimming cost V 5 bases and J 1 base, with 11 bases left between them. The CDR3 contains 14 residues. The V gene's germline CDR1 is SGHVS and CDR2 FNYEAQ. The DNA of the CDR3 is TGTGCCAGCAGCCCCTACGGGGGCCAAGAGACCCAGTACTTC. Its translation is CASSPYGGQETQYF.

This clonotype was recorded at least ten times. The rearrangement uses TRBV7-6 and TRBJ1-5, with 8 bases aligning to TRBD1. The CDR3 loop spans 16 amino acids. Germline-derived CDR1 and CDR2 are SGHVS and FNYEAQ. Trimming removed 1 base from V and 9 bases from J; junction bases left unmatched: 11. The CDR3 sequence: CASSLGPGQVLSPQHF. The DNA of the CDR3 is TGTGCCAGCAGCTTAGGCCCGGGACAGGTTCTCTCGCCCCAGCATTTT.

Note on this clonotype: The junction departs from germline at one end; a sequencing error may be responsible. The V gene is TRBV28, the J gene TRBJ1-5, with 9 bases matching TRBD1. CDR1 is MDHEN and CDR2 is SYDVKM in the germline V gene. CDR3 size: 15 residues. The CDR3 reads CASTLQGASNQPQHF. The CDR3 DNA sequence: TGTGCCAGCACTTTACAGGGGGCGAGCAATCAGCCCCAGCATTTT. Complete variable domain (other parts from reference TRBV28 and TRBJ1-5): DVKVTQSSRYLVKRTGEKVFLECVQDMDHENMFWYRQDPGLGLRLIYFSYDVKMKEKGDIPEGYSVSREKKERFSLILESASTNQTSMYLCASTLQGASNQPQHFGDGTRLSIL.

The V gene is TRBV4-3, the J gene TRBJ2-7, with 9 positions matching TRBD2. Germline V gene data show CDR1 as LGHNA and CDR2 as YSLEER. Unmatched junction bases numbered 9, after V lost 2 bases and J lost 4 bases. CDR3 length equals 16 residues. The CDR3 here is CASSQSPGLAGYEQYF. The CDR3 nucleotides are TGCGCCAGCAGCCAATCTCCGGGACTAGCTGGGTACGAGCAGTACTTC.

The chain carries TRBV18 and TRBJ2-1, with 10 positions matching TRBD1. The CDR3 extends over 15 amino acids. The V segment lost 5 bases and the J segment 6 bases; nucleotides outside the gene matches: 7. Germline lookup yields CDR1 KGHSH and CDR2 LQKENI. CDR3 residues: CASSFRDRGFNEQFF. As DNA, the CDR3 is TGTGCCAGCTCATTCCGGGACAGGGGCTTCAATGAGCAGTTCTTC.

This clonotype was observed a few times. The J gene is TRBJ1-1, the V gene TRBV27, with D perhaps matching TRBD1 (5 bases). Trimming took off 3 bases at V and 5 bases at J, with 10 bases between the two ends. This CDR3 region has 13 residues. Germline V CDR1 and CDR2: MNHEY, SMNVEV (reference sequence). The CDR3 region has the DNA TGTGCCAGCAGTTTTGCGGGGGTGACTGAAGCTTTCTTT. Translating it yields CASSFAGVTEAFF.

This clonotype occurred a few times. V gene TRBV6-1 combines with J gene TRBJ2-1; D unclear. This CDR3 is built from 16 residues. Germline V CDR1 and CDR2: MNHNS, SASEGT. The V and J ends lost 4 bases and 0 bases respectively, with 13 bases between them. CDR3 in DNA: TGTGCCAGCAGTGGAGGAAGCTGGAGCTCCTACAATGAGCAGTTCTTC. Residues: CASSGGSWSSYNEQFF.

The chain couples TRBV7-3 to TRBJ2-5; 11 nucleotides agree with TRBD2. V trimming: 3 bases; J trimming: 1 base; junction bases outside the gene matches: 4. The CDR3 length is 16 residues. Germline V lookup: CDR1 SGHTA, CDR2 FQGTGA. The CDR3 loop is CASSFLAGGGQETQYF. CDR3 in DNA: TGTGCCAGCAGCTTCCTAGCGGGAGGCGGCCAAGAGACCCAGTACTTC.

This clonotype is classed as medium-sized. The chain's CDR3 is CASSAVATGELFF. CDR3 in DNA: TGTGCCAGCAGCGCCGTAGCCACCGGGGAGCTGTTTTTT. The chain employs TRBV9 and TRBJ2-2, with no clear D. The germline V gene encodes CDR1 SGDLS and CDR2 YYNGEE. Trimming left V 3 bases short and J 4 bases short, with 7 bases between. There are 13 residues in the CDR3.

The sample holds many counts of this clonotype. This chain joins TRBV20-1 and TRBJ1-5, with TRBD1 identical over 7 bases. Losses at the gene ends were 5 bases for V and 5 bases for J; bases not matched to a gene: 12. CDR1 and CDR2 from the germline V gene are DFQATT and SNEGSKA (reference sequence). The CDR3 is 15 amino acids. CDR3 loop: CSAWGETGIYQPQHF. The CDR3 DNA reads TGCAGTGCTTGGGGTGAGACAGGGATTTATCAGCCCCAGCATTTT.

This clonotype has a handful of counts. CDR3 protein: CSAQIPGKINNEQFF. CDR3 nucleotides: TGCAGTGCTCAAATCCCTGGGAAAATAAACAATGAGCAGTTCTTC. V gene TRBV20-1 combines with J gene TRBJ2-1; D is ambiguous. Looked up from germline, CDR1 is DFQATT and CDR2 is SNEGSKA (reference sequence). The CDR3 consists of 15 residues. V was cut by 5 bases and J by 5 bases, with 19 bases left in between.

This chain connects TRBV27 to TRBJ2-7, with D hard to call. Trimming took 6 bases from V and 0 from J, leaving 12 bases between them. The CDR3 extends over 14 amino acids. Germline V gene data show CDR1 as MNHEY and CDR2 as SMNVEV (reference sequence). The CDR3 sequence: CASSPGRFSYEQYF. Here the CDR3 DNA reads TGTGCCAGCAGCCCCGGAAGGTTCTCCTACGAGCAGTACTTC.

The rearrangement uses TRBV5-1 and TRBJ2-6; 8 nucleotides align to TRBD2. With 7 bases clipped from V and 3 bases from J, the junction kept 12 bases outside the gene matches. The CDR3 is 17 amino acids. Germline CDR1 and CDR2: SGHRS and YFSETQ. CDR3 DNA: TGCGCCAGCCGAGAAGCGGGGGCCCTCAATGGGGCCAACGTCCTGACTTTC. The encoded protein is CASREAGALNGANVLTF.

The V and J genes are TRBV5-1 and TRBJ2-5; possibly TRBD2 for D (6 bases). The CDR3 is 14 amino acids. Germline V gives CDR1 SGHRS, CDR2 YFSETQ. The V end was cut by 0 bases, the J end by 5 bases, with 11 bases between. CDR3 sequence: CASSLAAGRETQYF. CDR3 bases: TGCGCCAGCAGCTTGGCCGCAGGGAGGGAGACCCAGTACTTC.

This clonotype has a count of ten or more. The chain has TRBV6-5 and TRBJ2-3; 10 bases are shared with TRBD1. The CDR3 length is 15 residues. With V trimmed by 4 bases and J by 5 bases, 6 bases remained unmatched. CDR1 and CDR2 from the germline V gene are MNHEY and SVGAGI. Written as DNA, the CDR3 is TGTGCCAGCAGTTCCCTTGGACAGGGGGAAGATACGCAGTATTTT. As protein: CASSSLGQGEDTQYF.

At least ten counts were recorded for this clonotype. J is TRBJ1-6 and V is TRBV5-6; D unclear. The germline V gene has CDR1 SGHDT and CDR2 YYEEEE. Trimming removed 4 bases at V and 8 bases at J, with 13 bases between. The length of the CDR3 is 14 residues. As DNA, the CDR3 is TGTGCCAGCAGCCCAGCGGGATCATATTCACCCCTCCACTTT. It yields the protein CASSPAGSYSPLHF. Supplemented by reference TRBV5-6 and TRBJ1-6, the full variable domain reads DAGVTQSPTHLIKTRGQQVTLRCSPKSGHDTVSWYQQALGQGPQFIFQYYEEEERQRGNFPDRFSGHQFPNYSSELNVNALLLGDSALYLCASSPAGSYSPLHFGNGTRLTVT.